This TCR beta chain was identified during a study of lymphopenia after photon versus proton radiotherapy. Whole-study results and caveats: Post-nadir diversity loss with photons came from oligoclonal expansion, particularly CD8+ Temra cells.

In regard to this clone: Its matching antigen is unknown.

Repertoires were generated with immunoSEQ multiplex PCR, while TCRdb's copy carries only in-frame clones and drops some. The sample consists of approximately 8,100 clones, 85% to 90% of them appearing once. The sequenced sample was peripheral blood, obtained from a patient treated with photon-based radiotherapy. The TCR comes from an elderly man with cholangiocarcinoma.

In DNA form, the CDR3 reads TGTGCCAGCAGCTTCCTACAGGGGGCTGTTGTTACTGAAGCTTTCTTT. This translates into CASSFLQGAVVTEAFF. J is TRBJ1-1 and V is TRBV5-4; 9 bases are shared with TRBD1. Germline loops: CDR1 SGHNT, CDR2 YYREEE (reference sequence). V was clipped by 2 bases and J by 5 bases; unmatched bases: 10. CDR3 size: 16 residues.